The 5 T cell receptor beta chains below were found in one sample sequenced in a study of regulatory T cells in long-lasting Graves disease. iRepertoire HTBI primers and Arm-PCR of CDR3 regions built TCR beta libraries. TCRdb ran MiXCR on the multiplex PCR reads and lists one entry per CDR3 protein. The sample lists 300,000 to 400,000 distinct CDR3 sequences, around 20% occurring once. Time point specified: persistent/refractory GD, antithyroid drugs over 5 years with positive TRAb. RNA extracted from PBMCs served as the sequencing template. The sample was peripheral blood mononuclear cells (PBMCs), taken when the disease was refractory, from a patient treated with antithyroid drugs. Source of these receptors: a female donor with Graves disease.

This clonotype has only a few counts. The CDR3, as DNA: TGCAGTGCTAGATTCCGGGGCAATCAGCCCCAGCATTTT. This gives the protein CSARFRGNQPQHF. The chain links TRBV20-1 to TRBJ1-5; D unresolved. V lost 2 bases and J lost 2, with 7 bases in between. Germline assignment: CDR1 DFQATT and CDR2 SNEGSKA (reference sequence). This CDR3 has 13 residues.

This clonotype was recorded at least ten times. The chain carries TRBV6-2 or TRBV6-3 and TRBJ2-4, with D uncertain. Trimming stripped 5 bases from V and 0 bases from J, with 20 bases between. This CDR3 is built from 18 residues. CDR1 and CDR2 from the germline V gene are MNHEY and SVGEGT. CDR3 amino acids: CASSQPKRGRIAKNIQYF. CDR3 DNA: TGTGCCAGCAGTCAGCCGAAGAGAGGAAGAATAGCCAAAAACATTCAGTACTTC.

This clonotype was observed a few times. V gene TRBV19 combines with J gene TRBJ2-7; 10 bases match TRBD1. This CDR3 has 16 amino acids. The junction had 9 bases not matched to a gene; V was cut back by 5 bases and J by 2 bases. Germline V lookup: CDR1 LNHDA, CDR2 SQIVND (reference sequence). The CDR3 DNA follows: TGTGCCAGTAGTGTGCAAATCGGACAGGGGGCCTACGAGCAGTACTTC. This encodes CASSVQIGQGAYEQYF.

This clonotype was counted at least ten times. V gene TRBV12-3 or TRBV12-4 combines with J gene TRBJ2-7; D is uncertain. V gave up 3 bases and J gave up 0 bases, with 9 bases separating them. CDR3 length: 14 residues. CDR3 sequence reads: CASSFDGSSYEQYF. CDR3 bases: TGTGCCAGCAGTTTTGACGGCAGCTCCTACGAGCAGTACTTC.

This clonotype was counted ten times or more. This chain uses TRBV6-1 with TRBJ2-7; D may correspond to TRBD1 or TRBD2 (5 bases each). Germline CDR1 MNHNS, CDR2 SASEGT. There are 14 residues in the CDR3. Trimming left V 5 bases short and J 4 bases short, with 15 bases between. This chain's CDR3 is CASSRPIGAYEQYF. The CDR3 coding sequence is TGTGCCAGCAGTCGGCCAATCGGGGCTTACGAGCAGTACTTC.